Presented here are 10 T cell receptor beta chains from one specimen sequenced in a study of OX40 agonist ivuxolimab in advanced cancers. Measured with immunoSEQ multiplex PCR; TCRdb has only the in-frame clones, and not every one. The profile shows under 40,000 clones, more than 80% of them singletons. Sequenced material: CD4+ or CD8+ T cells sorted from blood, taken in a trial of the OX40 agonist ivuxolimab. All receptors derive from an adult with an advanced solid tumor such as melanoma, head and neck, liver or kidney cancer.

The J gene is TRBJ1-6, the V gene TRBV6-1; D might be TRBD1 (5 bases). V was cut by 11 bases and J by 3 bases, with 17 bases left in between. CDR1 and CDR2 (germline): MNHNS, SASEGT. The CDR3 has 15 amino acids. The CDR3 is CAVQDSALYNSPLHF. CDR3 bases: TGTGCCGTACAAGACAGTGCCCTCTATAATTCACCCCTCCACTTT.

This rearrangement joins TRBV30 to TRBJ2-2; 8 positions match TRBD1. The V gene's germline CDR1 is GTSNPN and CDR2 SVGIG (reference sequence). The ends lost 1 base at V and 7 bases at J; junction bases unmatched: 8. The CDR3 totals 15 residues. CDR3 protein: CAWSAGTGSFGELFF. The CDR3 region has the DNA TGTGCCTGGAGTGCCGGGACAGGATCTTTCGGGGAGCTGTTTTTT.

The chain joins TRBV5-4 to TRBJ2-5, with D perhaps being TRBD1 or TRBD2 (6 bases each). Judging by the DNA end, TRBJ2-7 fits better; the J call may be wrong. The germline CDR1 and CDR2 sequences are SGHNT and YYREEE (reference sequence). This CDR3 spans 15 amino acids. The CDR3 sequence: CASSFDRRVLGEQYF. CDR3 sequence (DNA): TGTGCCAGCAGTTTCGACAGGAGGGTTCTGGGCGAGCAGTACTTC.

The rearrangement uses TRBV5-1 and TRBJ2-7; 11 positions agree with TRBD2. Trimming removed 5 bases from V and 3 bases from J; junction bases left unmatched: 10. Germline CDR1 is SGHRS and CDR2 is YFSETQ. This CDR3 contains 16 residues. CDR3 in amino acids: CASRPRLAGLFYEQYF. The DNA of the CDR3 is TGCGCCAGCAGACCCCGACTAGCGGGATTGTTCTACGAGCAGTACTTC.

The chain has TRBV5-6 and TRBJ2-5; 7 nucleotides line up with TRBD1. Looked up from germline, CDR1 is SGHDT and CDR2 is YYEEEE. CDR3 size: 12 residues. V lost 4 bases to trimming and J lost 4 bases; unmatched junction nucleotides: 1. In DNA, the CDR3 is TGTGCCAGCAGCCGGGACAGAGAGACCCAGTACTTC. Protein: CASSRDRETQYF.

This chain joins TRBV6-5 and TRBJ2-1; D possibly corresponds to TRBD1 (6 bases). The V gene lost 3 bases and the J gene lost 7 bases, with 13 bases spanning the gap. CDR3 size: 14 residues. Germline CDR1 reads MNHEY; CDR2 reads SVGAGI. CDR3 loop: CASSYGRGANEQFF. In DNA form, the CDR3 reads TGTGCCAGCAGTTATGGCAGGGGAGCGAATGAGCAGTTCTTC.

The chain joins TRBV7-9 to TRBJ2-3; no clear D gene. CDR1 and CDR2 from the germline V gene are SEHNR and FQNEAQ (reference sequence). Trimming took 2 bases from V and 1 from J, leaving 10 bases between them. The CDR3 covers 15 residues. The CDR3 nucleotides are TGTGCCAGCAGCTTAAGGGCTAGTGGCACAGATACGCAGTATTTT. Translation: CASSLRASGTDTQYF.

The V and J genes are TRBV2 and TRBJ1-2; 7 positions agree with TRBD1. Germline V gene lookup returns CDR1 SNHLY and CDR2 FYNNEI. The J segment lost 7 bases and the V segment lost 7 bases, leaving 9 bases of the junction unmatched. This CDR3 is built from 13 residues. For the CDR3, the DNA is TGTGCCAGCAAGCCGGGAAGGGGGCCTGGCTACACCTTC. It specifies CASKPGRGPGYTF.

V is TRBV19 and J is TRBJ2-2; weak D call: TRBD2 (5 bases). Germline CDR1 reads LNHDA; CDR2 reads SQIVND (reference sequence). V dropped 2 bases and J dropped 5 bases, with 15 bases sitting between them. CDR3 length: 16 residues. The DNA for the CDR3 is TGTGCCAGTAGTATAACCCGAAGAGGGAGAACCGGGGAGCTGTTTTTT. It yields the protein CASSITRRGRTGELFF.

The V and J genes are TRBV6-5 and TRBJ1-2; D perhaps matches TRBD1 (5 bases). Trimming pared 0 bases from V and 7 bases from J, leaving 15 bases between. Germline loops: CDR1 MNHEY, CDR2 SVGAGI. The CDR3 totals 15 residues. This CDR3 reads CASSYSQNAQGGYTF. Here the CDR3 DNA reads TGTGCCAGCAGTTACTCCCAAAACGCGCAGGGTGGCTACACCTTC.